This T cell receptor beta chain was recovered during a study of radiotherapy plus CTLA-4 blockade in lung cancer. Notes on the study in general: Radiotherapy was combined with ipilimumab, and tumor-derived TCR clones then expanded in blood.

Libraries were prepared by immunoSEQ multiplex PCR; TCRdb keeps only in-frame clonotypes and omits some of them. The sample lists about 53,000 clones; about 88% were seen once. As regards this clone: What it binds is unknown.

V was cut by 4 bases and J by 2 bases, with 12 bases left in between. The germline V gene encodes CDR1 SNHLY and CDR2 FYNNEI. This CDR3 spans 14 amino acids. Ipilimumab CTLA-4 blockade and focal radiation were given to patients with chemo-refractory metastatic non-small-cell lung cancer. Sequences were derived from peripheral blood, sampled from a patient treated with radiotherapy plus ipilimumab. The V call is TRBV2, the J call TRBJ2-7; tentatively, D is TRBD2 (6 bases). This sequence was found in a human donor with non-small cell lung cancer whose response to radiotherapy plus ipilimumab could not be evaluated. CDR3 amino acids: CASSVAAYAYEQYF. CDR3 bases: TGTGCCAGCAGTGTAGCGGCTTACGCCTACGAGCAGTACTTC.